The 25 T cell receptor beta chains reported below all come from one sample, sequenced in a study of long-term antiretroviral therapy in people with HIV. At the survey level, the v3.0 immunoSEQ assay was run. Produced via immunoSEQ multiplex PCR; TCRdb's table is partial and in-frame only. The table shows around 26,000 clones, with about four fifths occurring only once. The sample here was unsorted PBMCs, taken 1.1 years before starting antiretroviral therapy. The receptors here all came from a woman in her thirties with HIV.

The gene calls are TRBV10-3 and TRBJ2-1, with D unresolved. The CDR3 length is 11 residues. V was shortened by 0 bases and J by 8 bases, with 2 bases between the two germline ends. In germline, CDR1 is ENHRY, CDR2 SYGVKD. CDR3 region: CAISESHEQFF. DNA of the CDR3: TGTGCCATCAGTGAGTCCCATGAGCAGTTCTTC.

The V and J genes are TRBV11-2 and TRBJ1-6; no definite D call. V shed 1 base and J shed 3 bases, with 7 bases lying between them. Germline-derived CDR1 and CDR2 are SGHAT and FQNNGV. The CDR3 covers 15 residues. CDR3 amino acids: CASSLAPGYNSPLHF. The CDR3 bases are TGTGCCAGCAGCTTAGCTCCGGGCTATAATTCACCCCTCCACTTT.

V gene TRBV9 combines with J gene TRBJ2-2; no reliable D call. The CDR3 spans 14 residues. Germline V gives CDR1 SGDLS, CDR2 YYNGEE. Between the trimmed V and J ends, which lost 4 bases and 0 bases, there was a span of 7 bases. The CDR3 loop reads CASSLGTNTGELFF. The CDR3 DNA sequence: TGTGCCAGCAGCCTTGGCACGAACACCGGGGAGCTGTTTTTT.

The chain recombines TRBV10-3 with TRBJ2-1, with D perhaps matching TRBD2 (6 bases). Per the germline V gene, CDR1 is ENHRY and CDR2 is SYGVKD. The CDR3 has 15 residues. Trimming stripped 5 bases from V and 1 base from J, with 12 bases between. CDR3 in amino acids: CAISLAEGSYNEQFF. DNA for the CDR3: TGTGCCATCAGTCTGGCGGAGGGGTCCTACAATGAGCAGTTCTTC.

This rearrangement joins TRBV4-2 to TRBJ1-5, with D hard to call. Deletions cut 0 bases from V and 6 bases from J, with 9 bases between. Germline assignment: CDR1 LGHNA and CDR2 YNFKEQ. The CDR3 contains 14 residues. DNA for the CDR3: TGTGCCAGCAGCCAAGAGGTCGGCGGTCAGCCCCAGCATTTT. Translated: CASSQEVGGQPQHF.

V gene TRBV30 combines with J gene TRBJ1-2; D is possibly TRBD1 (5 bases). V dropped 2 bases and J dropped 11 bases, with 12 bases sitting between them. CDR3 size: 11 residues. Germline-derived CDR1 and CDR2 are GTSNPN and SVGIG (reference sequence). CDR3 bases: TGTGCCTGGAGTAATCGGGGGGAATACACCTTC. Translating it yields CAWSNRGEYTF.

The chain has TRBV7-6 and TRBJ2-5, with unresolved D. V lost 0 bases to trimming and J lost 5 bases, with 4 bases between them. Germline CDR1 and CDR2: SGHVS and FNYEAQ. The CDR3 runs to 12 residues. CDR3 residues: CASSLAMETQYF. Here the CDR3 DNA reads TGTGCCAGCAGCTTAGCAATGGAGACCCAGTACTTC.

This clone was picked up a small number of times. The rearrangement uses TRBV6-4 and TRBJ1-3; D possibly corresponds to TRBD1 (5 bases). Between the trimmed V and J ends, which lost 7 bases and 2 bases, there was a span of 18 bases. Germline CDR1 is MRHNA and CDR2 is SNTAGT. The CDR3 is made up of 16 amino acids. The CDR3 DNA follows: TGTGCCAGCAACAACGACAGAAAATCACCTGGAAACACCATATATTTT. Its translation is CASNNDRKSPGNTIYF.

The V and J genes are TRBV10-3 and TRBJ1-2; D remains unclear. Germline V gene data show CDR1 as ENHRY and CDR2 as SYGVKD. The V end lost 2 bases, the J end lost 2 bases, and 9 bases lay between the germline ends. The CDR3 length is 14 residues. This chain's CDR3 is CAISEAAKNYGYTF. For the CDR3, the DNA is TGTGCCATCAGTGAGGCAGCTAAAAACTATGGCTACACCTTC.

This clone was seen once. This rearrangement joins TRBV5-1 to TRBJ1-1, with D perhaps matching TRBD1 (5 bases). CDR1 is SGHRS and CDR2 is YFSETQ in the germline V gene. V was pared by 2 bases and J by 1 base, with 15 bases between. The CDR3 is 16 amino acids. The CDR3 DNA sequence: TGCGCCAGCAGCTTCGGGGCTCCTCAGGGGAACACTGAAGCTTTCTTT. Translation: CASSFGAPQGNTEAFF.

The V call is TRBV23-1, the J call TRBJ1-6; a possible D gene is TRBD1 (6 bases). TRBV23-1 is marked as an open reading frame, function uncertain. V lost 0 bases and J 5 bases, leaving 17 bases between the germline ends. This CDR3 spans 18 amino acids. The CDR3 DNA follows: TGCGCCAGCAGTCAATCGGACAGATCTGGGGGCCATAATTCACCCCTCCACTTT. Translating it yields CASSQSDRSGGHNSPLHF.

V gene TRBV6-4 combines with J gene TRBJ2-2; D might be TRBD2 (5 bases). The CDR3 consists of 14 residues. The V end lost 3 bases, the J end lost 5 bases, and 10 bases lay between the germline ends. Germline assignment: CDR1 MRHNA and CDR2 SNTAGT. CDR3 bases: TGTGCCAGCAGTGATGAGGGTTGGACCGGGGAGCTGTTTTTT. It translates to CASSDEGWTGELFF.

This clone was counted only a few times. The CDR3 here is CASSQDGPTYEQYF. In DNA form, the CDR3 reads TGCGCCAGCAGCCAAGATGGTCCAACCTACGAGCAGTACTTC. The chain joins TRBV4-1 to TRBJ2-7; D is uncertain. The V gene lost 0 bases and the J gene lost 2 bases, with 8 bases spanning the gap. This CDR3 has 14 amino acids. Per the germline V gene, CDR1 is MGHRA and CDR2 is YSYEKL.

This clone was detected once. The chain joins TRBV7-6 to TRBJ1-1; the D gene is possibly TRBD1 (5 bases). CDR1 is SGHVS, CDR2 FNYEAQ, per germline. CDR3 length: 13 amino acids. Trimming shortened V by 6 bases and J by 2 bases, and 10 bases separated the two germline ends. This CDR3 reads CASRRGVNTEAFF. In DNA form, the CDR3 reads TGTGCCAGCAGAAGAGGGGTAAACACTGAAGCTTTCTTT.

The V and J genes are TRBV11-2 and TRBJ2-5; 7 nucleotides line up with TRBD1. The trim removed 5 bases at V and 7 bases at J, leaving 7 bases unmatched. Per germline, CDR1 SGHAT and CDR2 FQNNGV. This CDR3 comprises 13 residues. The chain's CDR3 is CASSRDSLMTQYF. The DNA of the CDR3 is TGTGCCAGCAGCAGGGACAGCCTTATGACCCAGTACTTC.

The genes are TRBV5-1 and TRBJ2-2, with D perhaps matching TRBD1 or TRBD2 (5 bases each). V was trimmed by 3 bases and J by 3 bases, leaving 9 bases between them. The CDR3 runs 14 residues. Germline CDR1 reads SGHRS; CDR2 reads YFSETQ. CDR3 amino acids: CASSWDGYTGELFF. CDR3 nucleotide sequence: TGCGCCAGCAGCTGGGACGGTTACACCGGGGAGCTGTTTTTT.

The chain is built from TRBV11-1 and TRBJ1-1; D unclear. This CDR3 comprises 15 residues. CDR1 and CDR2 from the germline V gene are SGHAT and FQDESV (reference sequence). Deletions cut 0 bases from V and 1 base from J, with 9 bases between. The CDR3 DNA sequence: TGTGCCAGCAGCTTAGCACATAGGACGAACACTGAAGCTTTCTTT. Its protein is CASSLAHRTNTEAFF.

The CDR3 DNA reads as TGTGCTAGTGGTTGGGGCAGCCGGATCGAGCAGTACGTC. Amino acids: CASGWGSRIEQYV. This chain joins TRBV12-5 and TRBJ2-7, with TRBD1 as a possible D gene (5 bases). V dropped 4 bases and J dropped 6 bases, with 13 bases sitting between them. The length of the CDR3 is 13 residues. Germline V CDR1 and CDR2: LGHNT, FRNRAP.

This sequence joins TRBV9 and TRBJ2-3; possibly TRBD2 for D (6 bases). Between the trimmed V and J ends, which lost 4 bases and 4 bases, there was a span of 19 bases. This CDR3 has 16 amino acids. The germline V gene has CDR1 SGDLS and CDR2 YYNGEE. The CDR3 loop reads CASSPQGGGAPDTQYF. In DNA form, the CDR3 reads TGTGCCAGCAGCCCCCAGGGAGGAGGCGCTCCAGATACGCAGTATTTT.

This chain links TRBV30 with TRBJ2-1, with a weak D call TRBD2 (6 bases). The V end was cut by 4 bases, the J end by 6 bases, with 28 bases between. This CDR3 is 18 amino acids long. Germline assignment: CDR1 GTSNPN and CDR2 SVGIG (reference sequence). DNA of the CDR3: TGTGCCTGGACCGTATTCCCCAGGGAGACTAGGAATAGCAATGAGCAGTTCTTC. Amino acid sequence: CAWTVFPRETRNSNEQFF.

J is TRBJ1-1 and V is TRBV19; D is possibly TRBD1 (5 bases). V was trimmed by 7 bases and J by 4 bases, leaving 19 bases between them. Germline CDR1 LNHDA, CDR2 SQIVND (reference sequence). The CDR3 contains 15 residues. The chain's CDR3 is CASKGGAEERTEAFF. The CDR3 DNA reads TGTGCCAGTAAGGGTGGGGCAGAAGAACGCACTGAAGCTTTCTTT.

This chain's CDR3 is CASSQGTYGYTF. DNA for the CDR3: TGTGCCAGCAGCCAAGGTACCTATGGCTACACCTTC. This chain uses TRBV14 with TRBJ1-2; D remains ambiguous. Between the trimmed V and J ends, which lost 1 base and 4 bases, there was a span of 4 bases. Per the germline V gene, CDR1 is SGHDN and CDR2 is FVKESK. CDR3 length: 12 amino acids. Together with reference TRBV14 and TRBJ1-2, the CDR3 gives the full variable domain: EAGVTQFPSHSVIEKGQTVTLRCDPISGHDNLYWYRRVMGKEIKFLLHFVKESKQDESGMPNNRFLAERTGGTYSTLKVQPAELEDSGVYFCASSQGTYGYTFGSGTRLTVV.

The chain uses TRBV29-1 and TRBJ2-3, with D hard to call. The germline gives CDR1 SQVTM, CDR2 ANQGSEA. V was shortened by 2 bases and J by 0 bases, with 12 bases between the two germline ends. The CDR3 runs to 15 residues. The CDR3 reads CSVEPPLESTDTQYF. The CDR3 bases are TGCAGCGTTGAACCCCCCCTAGAAAGCACAGATACGCAGTATTTT.

The rearrangement uses TRBV5-1 and TRBJ2-3, with unresolved D. V gave up 4 bases and J gave up 6 bases, with 12 bases separating them. The CDR3 has 13 residues. Per the germline V gene, CDR1 is SGHRS and CDR2 is YFSETQ. The CDR3 is CASSLALGDTQYF. The CDR3 DNA is TGCGCCAGCAGCCTGGCCCTCGGGGATACGCAGTATTTT. Supplemented by reference TRBV5-1 and TRBJ2-3, the full variable domain reads KAGVTQTPRYLIKTRGQQVTLSCSPISGHRSVSWYQQTPGQGLQFLFEYFSETQRNKGNFPGRFSGRQFSNSRSEMNVSTLELGDSALYLCASSLALGDTQYFGPGTRLTVL.

V is TRBV2 and J is TRBJ1-4; 8 nucleotides align to TRBD1. CDR3 size: 15 residues. Losses at the gene ends were 5 bases for V and 5 bases for J; bases not matched to a gene: 7. The germline CDR1 and CDR2 sequences are SNHLY and FYNNEI. CDR3 sequence reads: CASSSLTGGNEKLFF. CDR3 DNA: TGTGCCAGCAGTTCCTTAACAGGGGGGAATGAAAAACTGTTTTTT. The variable domain in full, completed from reference TRBV2 and TRBJ1-4, reads EPEVTQTPSHQVTQMGQEVILRCVPISNHLYFYWYRQILGQKVEFLVSFYNNEISEKSEIFDDQFSVERPDGSNFTLKIRSTKLEDSAMYFCASSSLTGGNEKLFFGSGTQLSVL.